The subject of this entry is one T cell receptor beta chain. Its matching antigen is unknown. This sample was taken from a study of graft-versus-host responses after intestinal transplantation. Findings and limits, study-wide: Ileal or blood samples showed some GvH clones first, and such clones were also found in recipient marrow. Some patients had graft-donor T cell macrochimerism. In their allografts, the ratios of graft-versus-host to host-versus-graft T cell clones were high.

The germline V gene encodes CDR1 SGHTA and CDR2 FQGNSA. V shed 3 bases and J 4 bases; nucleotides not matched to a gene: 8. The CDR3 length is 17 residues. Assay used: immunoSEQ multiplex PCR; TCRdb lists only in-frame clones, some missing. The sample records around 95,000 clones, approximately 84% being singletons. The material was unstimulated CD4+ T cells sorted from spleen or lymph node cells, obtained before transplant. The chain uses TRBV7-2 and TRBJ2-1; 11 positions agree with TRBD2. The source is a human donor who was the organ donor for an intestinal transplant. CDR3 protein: CASSFLLAGGGYNEQFF. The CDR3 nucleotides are TGTGCCAGCAGCTTTCTTCTAGCGGGGGGAGGGTACAATGAGCAGTTCTTC.